What follows are 15 T cell receptor beta chains derived from one specimen sequenced in a study of cytomegalovirus exposure and HLA in healthy donors (dated by TCRdb to the late 2010s). The library was produced with the immunoSEQ multiplex PCR assay. For the multiplex PCR, a mixture combining 60 forward primers for TCR Vbeta segments and 13 reverse primers for TCR Jbeta segments was used. TCRdb re-hosts the immuneACCESS table, in-frame sequences only. Its copies lack some clones; in the studies checked, an unresolved V gene accounts for under half of them, and the cause for the rest is not known. A total of some 170,000 clones appear in this sample, about 81% of them only once. Clones ranked in the top ten supply under 3% of the sample. The sample comprised PBMCs. These receptors all stem from a woman in her 50s in good health and CMV-seropositive.

V and J are TRBV5-4 and TRBJ1-2, with TRBD1 matching 9 bases. V shed 0 bases and J 4 bases; nucleotides not matched to a gene: 7. The CDR3 loop spans 16 amino acids. CDR1 and CDR2 (germline): SGHNT, YYREEE (reference sequence). DNA for the CDR3: TGTGCCAGCAGCTTGGGAGACAGGGGGTATACCTATGGCTACACCTTC. Translating gives CASSLGDRGYTYGYTF.

The rearrangement joins TRBV18 to TRBJ1-1; TRBD1 matches 7 bases. This CDR3 contains 15 residues. Germline V gene lookup returns CDR1 KGHSH and CDR2 LQKENI. V shed 2 bases and J 3 bases; nucleotides not matched to a gene: 6. CDR3 protein: CASSPLTGRHTEAFF. CDR3 sequence (DNA): TGTGCCAGCTCACCATTGACAGGGAGGCACACTGAAGCTTTCTTT.

The genes are TRBV10-2 and TRBJ1-5; D remains unclear. Trimming left V 5 bases short and J 1 base short, with 6 bases between. CDR3 length equals 13 residues. From germline, CDR1 is WSHSY and CDR2 SAAADI. The CDR3 region has the DNA TGCGCCAGCAGTCTAAACAGCAATCAGCCCCAGCATTTT. Its protein is CASSLNSNQPQHF.

This rearrangement joins TRBV2 to TRBJ1-1; 7 nucleotides line up with TRBD1. The germline gives CDR1 SNHLY, CDR2 FYNNEI. This CDR3 is 12 amino acids long. V lost 7 bases to trimming and J lost 6 bases; unmatched junction nucleotides: 5. The CDR3 loop reads CASKGQRSEAFF. CDR3 sequence (DNA): TGTGCCAGCAAGGGACAGAGGTCTGAAGCTTTCTTT.

The V call is TRBV5-4, the J call TRBJ2-7; D perhaps matches TRBD2 (5 bases). The CDR3 is 14 amino acids. The germline V gene has CDR1 SGHNT and CDR2 YYREEE (reference sequence). V was trimmed by 2 bases and J by 2 bases, leaving 11 bases between them. CDR3 DNA: TGTGCCAGCAGCTTTCTGGACGGGGCCTACGAGCAGTACTTC. It yields the protein CASSFLDGAYEQYF.

The chain carries TRBV30 and TRBJ1-2; 8 bases are shared with TRBD1. CDR1 and CDR2 from the germline V gene are GTSNPN and SVGIG (reference sequence). This CDR3 is built from 13 residues. After removal of 2 bases from V and 4 bases from J, the junction contained 3 bases not matched to a gene. As DNA, the CDR3 is TGTGCCTGGAGTCAGGGGGCGGGCTATGGCTACACCTTC. It specifies CAWSQGAGYGYTF.

The chain uses TRBV29-1 and TRBJ1-5, with 8 bases fitting TRBD1. Losses at the gene ends were 4 bases for V and 5 bases for J; bases not matched to a gene: 4. CDR3 length equals 13 residues. Germline V gives CDR1 SQVTM, CDR2 ANQGSEA. CDR3 sequence (DNA): TGCAGCGTTGCAGGGGGCAAAGATCAGCCCCAGCATTTT. Translating gives CSVAGGKDQPQHF.

The chain is built from TRBV5-4 and TRBJ2-2; D possibly corresponds to TRBD2 (5 bases). V dropped 0 bases and J dropped 6 bases, with 6 bases sitting between them. CDR1 is SGHNT, CDR2 YYREEE, per germline (reference sequence). The CDR3 loop spans 13 amino acids. CDR3 nucleotide sequence: TGTGCCAGCAGCTTGGTAGCGTCCGGGGAGCTGTTTTTT. This encodes CASSLVASGELFF.

The rearrangement joins TRBV10-1 to TRBJ1-5, with D uncertain. V dropped 4 bases and J dropped 11 bases, with 18 bases sitting between them. This CDR3 is built from 14 residues. Germline values: CDR1 WNHNN, CDR2 SYGVQD (reference sequence). DNA of the CDR3: TGCGCCAGCAGTGTGATGGGCCTTCCGCCGGCCCAGCATTTT. Amino acids: CASSVMGLPPAQHF.

The chain carries TRBV29-1 and TRBJ2-3, with 7 positions matching TRBD1. V lost 6 bases, J lost 0 bases, and 9 bases stayed unmatched. The CDR3 spans 15 residues. Looked up from germline, CDR1 is SQVTM and CDR2 is ANQGSEA. The CDR3 sequence is CSVAGTASSTDTQYF. In DNA form, the CDR3 reads TGCAGCGTGGCCGGGACAGCTTCTAGCACAGATACGCAGTATTTT.

The V and J genes are TRBV7-9 and TRBJ2-1; 10 nucleotides align to TRBD2. The V gene's germline CDR1 is SEHNR and CDR2 FQNEAQ (reference sequence). The CDR3 sequence is 14 residues long. V trimming: 5 bases; J trimming: 10 bases; junction bases outside the gene matches: 8. The chain's CDR3 is CASSVSGGALEQFF. The CDR3 DNA reads TGTGCCAGCAGCGTCAGCGGGGGGGCCCTAGAGCAGTTCTTC.

The chain uses TRBV6-1 and TRBJ2-3; unclear D gene. The CDR3 is made up of 12 amino acids. Per the germline V gene, CDR1 is MNHNS and CDR2 is SASEGT. V was shortened by 5 bases and J by 2 bases, with 5 bases between the two germline ends. CDR3 in DNA: TGTGCCAGCAGTCCGGTCACAGATACGCAGTATTTT. Protein product: CASSPVTDTQYF.

The chain combines TRBV4-1 with TRBJ2-2, with D possibly being TRBD1 (6 bases). The CDR3 runs to 13 residues. Germline lookup yields CDR1 MGHRA and CDR2 YSYEKL. V shed 4 bases and J shed 6 bases, with 9 bases lying between them. Here the CDR3 DNA reads TGCGCCAGCAGCCGAAAGGGGGCCGGGGAGCTGTTTTTT. Protein product: CASSRKGAGELFF.

This sequence joins TRBV5-1 and TRBJ1-4; TRBD1 aligns across 12 bases. J gave up 7 bases and V 5 bases, and 12 bases lay outside the gene matches. The CDR3 extends over 17 amino acids. The germline CDR1 and CDR2 sequences are SGHRS and YFSETQ. The CDR3 DNA sequence: TGCGCCAGCAGAGGGGGACAGGGGGCGCAGAATAGTGAAAAACTGTTTTTT. Its translation is CASRGGQGAQNSEKLFF.

This chain uses TRBV11-2 with TRBJ1-1; the D gene is possibly TRBD1 (5 bases). Deletions cut 1 base from V and 4 bases from J, with 13 bases between. Per germline, CDR1 SGHAT and CDR2 FQNNGV. The CDR3 consists of 15 residues. The CDR3 loop reads CASSLGVGASTEAFF. The CDR3 bases are TGTGCCAGCAGCTTAGGGGTTGGGGCCAGCACTGAAGCTTTCTTT.